These 25 T cell receptor beta chains came from one sample sequenced in a study of blood T cell repertoires in COVID-19 (TCRdb year 2020). Library construction relied on the immunoSEQ multiplex PCR assay. TCRdb stores this immuneACCESS table with in-frame sequences only. Part of the clones is absent; in the studies checked, under half of the shortfall reflects unresolved V genes, and no reason is known for the rest. Recorded for this sample are over 90,000 clones; more than 85% of them occurred a single time. Jointly, the top ten make up 4.2% of the sample. Sequenced sample: peripheral blood. The receptors shown here come from a young man with acute or convalescent COVID-19.

V and J are TRBV9 and TRBJ1-1; no clear D. V was shortened by 0 bases and J by 3 bases, with 15 bases between the two germline ends. Germline loops: CDR1 SGDLS, CDR2 YYNGEE. CDR3 length equals 16 residues. CDR3 coding DNA: TGTGCCAGCAGCGTAGGTGGCCAGGCGGGTTACACTGAAGCTTTCTTT. Its protein product is CASSVGGQAGYTEAFF.

The chain couples TRBV7-9 to TRBJ1-1, with 8 bases that match TRBD1. J lost 3 bases, V lost 5 bases, and 11 bases had no gene match. CDR1 SEHNR and CDR2 FQNEAQ come from the germline V gene (reference sequence). There are 16 residues in the CDR3. The CDR3 DNA reads as TGTGCCAGCAGCACGTCGACCGGACAGGGCCACACTGAAGCTTTCTTT. This gives the protein CASSTSTGQGHTEAFF. Complete variable domain (other parts from reference TRBV7-9 and TRBJ1-1): DTGVSQNPRHKITKRGQNVTFRCDPISEHNRLYWYRQTLGQGPEFLTYFQNEAQLEKSRLLSDRFSAERPKGSFSTLEIQRTEQGDSAMYLCASSTSTGQGHTEAFFGQGTRLTVV.

The chain carries TRBV12-3 or TRBV12-4 and TRBJ2-5; 10 nucleotides align to TRBD2. Trimming removed 8 bases from V and 5 bases from J; junction bases left unmatched: 2. The CDR3 contains 12 residues. The CDR3 bases are TGTGCCAGCTCGGGACTAGCGGAGACCCAGTACTTC. This sequence encodes CASSGLAETQYF.

The chain joins TRBV15 to TRBJ2-3, with D perhaps matching TRBD2 (6 bases). Trimming removed 0 bases from V and 4 bases from J, with 11 bases in between. Per the germline V gene, CDR1 is LNHNV and CDR2 is YYDKDF (reference sequence). This CDR3 comprises 15 residues. In DNA, the CDR3 is TGTGCCACCAGCAGAGAGGGACTGGGCGCAGATACGCAGTATTTT. Encoded protein: CATSREGLGADTQYF. The variable domain in full, completed from reference TRBV15 and TRBJ2-3, reads DAMVIQNPRYQVTQFGKPVTLSCSQTLNHNVMYWYQQKSSQAPKLLFHYYDKDFNNEADTPDNFQSRRPNTSFCFLDIRSPGLGDTAMYLCATSREGLGADTQYFGPGTRLTVL.

This rearrangement joins TRBV11-2 to TRBJ1-5; the D gene is possibly TRBD1 (5 bases). The CDR3 sequence is 16 residues long. The germline V gene has CDR1 SGHAT and CDR2 FQNNGV. V lost 0 bases to trimming and J lost 6 bases, with 15 bases between them. In DNA form, the CDR3 reads TGTGCCAGCAGCTTAGATTTAAGGCAGGGAACTCAGCCCCAGCATTTT. As protein: CASSLDLRQGTQPQHF.

This chain joins TRBV24-1 and TRBJ2-2, with 9 bases fitting TRBD2. Germline CDR1 is KGHDR and CDR2 is SFDVKD. J was trimmed by 6 bases and V by 6 bases; bases with no gene match: 7. The CDR3 covers 15 residues. This CDR3 is CATSKSSGEAGELFF. Here the CDR3 DNA reads TGTGCCACCAGTAAATCTAGCGGGGAGGCCGGGGAGCTGTTTTTT.

V gene TRBV13 combines with J gene TRBJ2-6; 9 positions match TRBD1. V was clipped by 5 bases and J by 0 bases; unmatched bases: 8. This CDR3 has 18 amino acids. CDR1 and CDR2 (germline): PRHDT, FYEKMQ (reference sequence). The CDR3 sequence: CASSPMGTGLSGANVLTF. As DNA, the CDR3 is TGTGCCAGCAGCCCCATGGGGACAGGGCTCTCTGGGGCCAACGTCCTGACTTTC.

The V call is TRBV5-1, the J call TRBJ2-3; TRBD2 agrees at 10 bases. The V segment lost 0 bases and the J segment 4 bases; nucleotides outside the gene matches: 5. Germline CDR1 reads SGHRS; CDR2 reads YFSETQ. The CDR3 runs 16 residues. The CDR3 reads CASSLVASGSADTQYF. CDR3 coding DNA: TGCGCCAGCAGCTTGGTTGCTAGCGGGAGTGCAGATACGCAGTATTTT.

The chain employs TRBV24-1 and TRBJ2-3; 7 bases are a match to TRBD1. Germline V lookup: CDR1 KGHDR, CDR2 SFDVKD. Trimming cost V 3 bases and J 5 bases; bases outside gene matches: 10. This CDR3 region has 16 residues. The CDR3 protein is CATSDATGVTGDTQYF. CDR3 in DNA: TGTGCCACCAGTGATGCCACAGGGGTAACTGGAGATACGCAGTATTTT.

The chain joins TRBV7-2 to TRBJ2-1; 7 nucleotides align to TRBD2. V lost 0 bases, J lost 0 bases, and 5 bases stayed unmatched. CDR3 length equals 17 residues. Looked up from germline, CDR1 is SGHTA and CDR2 is FQGNSA. The CDR3 spells CASSLASGQGSYNEQFF. The CDR3 coding sequence is TGTGCCAGCAGCTTAGCTAGCGGGCAAGGCTCCTACAATGAGCAGTTCTTC.

CDR3 DNA: TGTGCCAGCAGTTCCCAGGACAGGGGGAACACTGAAGCTTTCTTT. Translation gives CASSSQDRGNTEAFF. This rearrangement joins TRBV6-6 to TRBJ1-1, with 9 bases identical to TRBD1. Germline V gene sequence: CDR1 MNHNY, CDR2 SVGAGI (reference sequence). Trimming at V came to 4 bases and at J to 1 base, leaving 4 bases not matched to a gene. The CDR3 totals 15 residues.

The chain recombines TRBV24-1 with TRBJ1-1; TRBD1 aligns across 8 bases. Germline CDR1 and CDR2: KGHDR and SFDVKD. The ends lost 5 bases at V and 1 base at J; junction bases unmatched: 8. CDR3 length equals 16 residues. The CDR3 bases are TGTGCCACCAGTGTACCAGGGGGCTCGGCGAACACTGAAGCTTTCTTT. Its protein product is CATSVPGGSANTEAFF.

The chain has TRBV5-5 and TRBJ1-1; D not certain. CDR3 size: 14 residues. Germline V gene lookup returns CDR1 SGHKS and CDR2 YYEKEE (reference sequence). The germline V and J ends were trimmed by 0 bases and 3 bases, with 9 bases remaining between them. DNA for the CDR3: TGTGCCAGCAGCTTGGAGATGTCGGACACTGAAGCTTTCTTT. Translated: CASSLEMSDTEAFF.

J is TRBJ1-5 and V is TRBV6-5; tentative D call: TRBD1 (6 bases). The germline V gene encodes CDR1 MNHEY and CDR2 SVGAGI. The CDR3 is 14 amino acids. V was trimmed by 7 bases and J by 0 bases, leaving 10 bases between them. CDR3 loop: CASMDRSSNQPQHF. In DNA form, the CDR3 reads TGTGCCAGCATGGACAGAAGTAGCAATCAGCCCCAGCATTTT.

The gene calls are TRBV19 and TRBJ1-2; the D gene is possibly TRBD1 (5 bases). Germline loops: CDR1 LNHDA, CDR2 SQIVND (reference sequence). The ends were cut back, 8 bases at V and 2 bases at J, with 21 bases in the middle. The CDR3 is made up of 16 amino acids. DNA for the CDR3: TGTGCCAGTCAGCCTCTTGACTTGGGGCGAAACTATGGCTACACCTTC. Its protein is CASQPLDLGRNYGYTF.

The chain carries TRBV12-1 and TRBJ2-2; TRBD2 is the table's D call, not checked against the DNA. TRBV12-1 is a pseudogene locus. The CDR3 has 17 residues. The CDR3 is CASSSGLAGGNTGELFF. CDR3 DNA sequence: TGTGCCAGCAGCTCGGGACTAGCGGGGGGTAACACCGGGGAGCTGTTTTTT.

The rearrangement joins TRBV7-2 to TRBJ2-7; perhaps TRBD2 as D (5 bases). The CDR3 totals 15 residues. CDR1 and CDR2 from the germline V gene are SGHTA and FQGNSA. V was pared by 1 base and J by 4 bases, with 14 bases between. The CDR3 DNA reads as TGTGCCAGCAGCTTAGTCGGCAGCGGTGGATACGAGCAGTACTTC. It encodes CASSLVGSGGYEQYF.

This chain links TRBV29-1 with TRBJ1-5; D ambiguous. The germline V gene encodes CDR1 SQVTM and CDR2 ANQGSEA. This CDR3 region has 12 residues. V lost 4 bases, J lost 0 bases, and 4 bases lay in between. The CDR3, as DNA: TGCAGCGTTGCAGGTAGCAATCAGCCCCAGCATTTT. Its translation: CSVAGSNQPQHF.

With respect to this clone: Sequence at one end of the junction differs from germline and may be a read error. V and J are TRBV3-1 (or the pseudogene TRBV3-2) and TRBJ1-2; 8 positions agree with TRBD1. The germline gives CDR1 LGHDT, CDR2 YNNKEL (reference sequence). The CDR3 length is 14 residues. CDR3 sequence: CASSLPGQANGYTF. The CDR3 DNA reads as TGTGCCAGCAGCCTACCGGGACAGGCTAATGGGTACACCTTC.

This clone was picked up one time. The chain has TRBV10-3 and TRBJ1-5; the D is unclear. In germline, CDR1 is ENHRY, CDR2 SYGVKD. The germline V and J ends were trimmed by 0 bases and 5 bases, with 14 bases remaining between them. The CDR3 has 16 residues. DNA for the CDR3: TGTGCCATCAGTGAGTCAGCTTTTCGCGGCGATCAGCCCCAGCATTTT. It is translated as CAISESAFRGDQPQHF.

CDR3: CASSSRTGAGEAFF. DNA of the CDR3: TGTGCCAGCAGCTCTCGGACAGGGGCGGGGGAAGCTTTCTTT. This sequence joins TRBV3-1 (or the pseudogene TRBV3-2) and TRBJ1-1, with TRBD1 matching 9 bases. The trim removed 5 bases at V and 8 bases at J, leaving 9 bases unmatched. The germline V gene has CDR1 LGHDT and CDR2 YNNKEL (reference sequence). The CDR3 runs 14 residues.

The chain is built from TRBV6-5 and TRBJ1-2; D ambiguous. The CDR3 covers 13 residues. The germline V gene has CDR1 MNHEY and CDR2 SVGAGI. Trimming took off 0 bases at V and 2 bases at J, with 4 bases between the two ends. CDR3 bases: TGTGCCAGCAGTTACTCTCAAAACTATGGCTACACCTTC. This codes for CASSYSQNYGYTF.

V and J are TRBV13 and TRBJ1-4; possible D gene TRBD1, 5 bases. Germline V gene sequence: CDR1 PRHDT, CDR2 FYEKMQ (reference sequence). V lost 1 base and J 5 bases, leaving 11 bases between the germline ends. CDR3 size: 15 residues. CDR3 bases: TGTGCCAGCAGCTTAGAACGGGGGGTGAATGAAAAACTGTTTTTT. Translation gives CASSLERGVNEKLFF.

The CDR3, as DNA: TGTGCCAGTACCCCGTCCCCAGGGCGGCCCCAGCATTTT. This codes for CASTPSPGRPQHF. The chain carries TRBV19 and TRBJ1-5; D is perhaps TRBD1 (5 bases). V was shortened by 7 bases and J by 9 bases, with 16 bases between the two germline ends. CDR1 and CDR2 (germline): LNHDA, SQIVND (reference sequence). The length of the CDR3 is 13 residues.

Comment on this clone: The sample carries other DNA sequences with the same CDR3. This chain connects TRBV18 to TRBJ1-5; D remains ambiguous. Trimming took 1 base from V and 5 from J, leaving 6 bases between them. The CDR3 has 13 residues. Germline V CDR1 and CDR2: KGHSH, LQKENI. CDR3 loop: CASSPQGDQPQHF. The CDR3 DNA follows: TGTGCCAGCTCACCACAGGGAGATCAGCCCCAGCATTTT.